Given below is one TCR beta chain in context. The antigen is unknown. The sample belongs to a study of T cells in narcolepsy. Using immunoSEQ multiplex PCR, the repertoire was profiled, and TCRdb retains in-frame clones only, with some absent. The repertoire holds fewer than 35,000 clones, with around four fifths as singletons. Germline values: CDR1 SGDLS, CDR2 YYNGEE. The trim removed 2 bases at V and 9 bases at J, leaving 16 bases unmatched. The CDR3 runs to 17 residues. General study findings and limits: Healthy controls reportedly lacked the autoreactive clonotypes serially found in patients' blood. No autoreactive T cell clone sequences appeared in some memory CD4+ repertoires. Same-patient CSF and blood CD4+ T cell clonotypes included HCRT-specific and TRIB2-specific autoreactive ones.

The specimen sequenced was CD45RA- memory CD4+ T cells from PBMCs. The J gene is TRBJ2-1, the V gene TRBV9, with 8 bases lining up with TRBD1. The source of this sequence is a human donor with narcolepsy. CDR3 residues: CASSVTGERWDIAEQFF. CDR3 in DNA: TGTGCCAGCAGCGTGACAGGGGAACGGTGGGATATTGCTGAGCAGTTCTTC.